This is a list of T cell receptor beta chains from one sample in a study of blood T cells in healthy people across ages. MiXCR was run by TCRdb on the 5' RACE reads, yielding one entry per CDR3 protein. The sample gives approximately 2,000,000 distinct CDR3 sequences, 30% to 40% of which show up once; 20% to 25% is in the top ten. The material sequenced was blood. These receptors all stem from a human donor in good health. CDR3s include the opening cysteine and the closing phenylalanine or tryptophan. The D gene is left open where the match is weak. Only some rows state a clone size, as once, few, many or a class for expanded clones.

cdr3_length clone_size j_call v_call d_call cdr3_nt cdr3_aa
16 . TRBJ2-3 TRBV5-1 . TGCGCCAGCAGCTCGACCGGGACAAGGGGCGTCGATACGCAGTATTTT CASSSTGTRGVDTQYF
16 few TRBJ2-1 TRBV12-3/TRBV12-4 TRBD2 TGTGCCAGCAGTTTTTCAACTAGCGGAGCTTACAATGAGCAGTTCTTC CASSFSTSGAYNEQFF
13 . TRBJ2-1 TRBV5-6 . TGTGCCAGCAGCCAAACAGGGAATAATGAGCAGTTCTTC CASSQTGNNEQFF
16 few TRBJ1-6 TRBV20-1 . TGCAGTGCTAGAGACGGAACGGAGACTTTTAATTCACCCCTCCACTTT CSARDGTETFNSPLHF
16 . TRBJ2-7 TRBV6-2/TRBV6-3 TRBD1 TGTGCCAGCAGTTGGCCCCGGGACAGGGCTACCTACGAGCAGTACTTT CASSWPRDRATYEQYF
14 . TRBJ2-7 TRBV20-1 . TGCAGTGCAGAGAGCGGGTTAAGCTCCTACGAGCAGTACTTC CSAESGLSSYEQYF
12 . TRBJ2-7 TRBV20-1 . TGCAGTGCTAGAGGCAGTTCTGACGAGCAGTACTTC CSARGSSDEQYF
14 few TRBJ2-1 TRBV5-5 TRBD2 TGTGCCAGTGATCCGGGACTAGCAGGTACTGAGCAGTTCTTC CASDPGLAGTEQFF
13 few TRBJ2-7 TRBV7-9 . TGTGCCAGCAGCTTAGCCCTCCAATCTAAGCAGTACTTC CASSLALQSKQYF
13 . TRBJ2-3 TRBV6-1 . TGTGCCAGCAGCGCCTCGACCAGGAATACGCAGTATTTT CASSASTRNTQYF
15 many TRBJ2-6 TRBV4-3 . TGCGCCAGCAGCCAAGTGGTCTCTGGGGCCAACGTCCTGACTTTC CASSQVVSGANVLTF
17 once TRBJ2-7 TRBV7-2 TRBD2 TGTGCCAGCAGCCTCCCGGGACTAGCGGGAGACTCCTACGAGCAGTACTTC CASSLPGLAGDSYEQYF
17 . TRBJ2-5 TRBV20-1 . TGCAGTGCCAGACCGTTCGGGTTTCAGGGGACGAGGGAGACCCAGTACTTC CSARPFGFQGTRETQYF
13 once TRBJ2-3 TRBV20-1 . TGCTGTTCGGGACGAATCTACACAGATACGCAGTATTTT CCSGRIYTDTQYF
14 . TRBJ1-6 TRBV12-3/TRBV12-4 . TGTGCCGGCAGTTTCTGGACCTATAATTCACCCCTCCACTTT CAGSFWTYNSPLHF
16 . TRBJ2-6 TRBV4-1 . TGCGCCAGCAGCCAAGCCCATGCAGGGGCCCAAAGGGTCCTGACTTTC CASSQAHAGAQRVLTF
15 . TRBJ2-5 TRBV7-9 . TGTGCCAGCAGCTTAGCCCCACAGGGAGCGGAGACCCAGTACTTC CASSLAPQGAETQYF
13 . TRBJ1-4 TRBV28 . TGTGCCAGCAGTTTTCAATTTAATGAAAAACTGTTTTTT CASSFQFNEKLFF
21 few TRBJ2-1 TRBV9 . TGTGCCAGCAGCGTAAGGTACCCACACCAAGTCAAGGTTTACGGCGACAATGAGCAGTTCTTC CASSVRYPHQVKVYGDNEQFF
13 few TRBJ2-5 TRBV24-1 . TGTGCCACCAGTATTCAAGGGGGAGAGACCCAGTACTTC CATSIQGGETQYF
14 . TRBJ1-5 TRBV20-1 . TGCAGTGCTAGAGATGATGGTCTCAATCAGCCCCAGCATTTT CSARDDGLNQPQHF
18 . TRBJ2-5 TRBV6-1 TRBD2 TGTGCCAGCAGTGAAATCCCCTGGACTAGTCATTTAAGGGAGACCCAGTACTTC CASSEIPWTSHLRETQYF
12 . TRBJ2-1 TRBV18 TRBD1 TGTGCCAGCTCACAGGGGACAGGTGGGCAGTTCTTC CASSQGTGGQFF
15 . TRBJ1-1 TRBV5-1 . TGCGCCAGCAGCTTAGGCTCGCACTGGGGCACTGAAGCTTTCTTT CASSLGSHWGTEAFF
13 . TRBJ1-5 TRBV20-1 . TGCAGTGCTCAGGGGACGGGCAATCAGCCCCAGCATTTT CSAQGTGNQPQHF
12 many TRBJ2-7 TRBV29-1 . TGCAGCGCCCTAGGGGGGTCCTACGAGCAGTACTTC CSALGGSYEQYF
12 few TRBJ1-5 TRBV20-1 . TGCAGTGCTAGAGTGACAGGTCAGCCCCAGCATTTT CSARVTGQPQHF
14 few TRBJ1-6 TRBV19 . TGTGCCAGTAATTTACGAGACAGAGATTCACCCCTCCACTTT CASNLRDRDSPLHF
16 few TRBJ1-2 TRBV6-1 . TGTGCCAGCAGTGACCGGGGGACCAGAGGGGGGCACGGCTACACCTTC CASSDRGTRGGHGYTF
15 . TRBJ2-7 TRBV6-5 . TGTGCCAGCAGCCTAGGGACGGCATCTATCCACGAGCAGTACTTC CASSLGTASIHEQYF
21 . TRBJ1-3 TRBV4-2 . TGTGCCAGCAGCCAAGAGGCTTGGAGACCGTCTGTCTCTTACTCTGGAAACACCATATATTTT CASSQEAWRPSVSYSGNTIYF
14 . TRBJ1-1 TRBV7-6 . TGTGCCAGCCCCATGAGGGTTGCGAACACTGAAGCTTTCTTT CASPMRVANTEAFF
14 once TRBJ2-7 TRBV20-1 . TGCAGTGCTAGAGATCAGGCAGTGAACTACGAGCAGTACTTC CSARDQAVNYEQYF
15 . TRBJ2-1 TRBV5-1 . TGCGCCAGCAGCTATACCAGAACTTCATACAATGAGCAGTTCTTC CASSYTRTSYNEQFF
16 few TRBJ1-2 TRBV4-3 . TGCGCCAGCAGCCAAGATTGGCAGATCACTAACTATGGCTACACCTTC CASSQDWQITNYGYTF
14 few TRBJ1-5 TRBV12-3/TRBV12-4 TRBD1 TGTGCCAGCAGTACAGGGGCGGAGGGTCAGCCCCAGCATTTT CASSTGAEGQPQHF